The subject of this entry is one T cell receptor (beta chain). Its specificity is unknown. This specimen comes from a study of beta chain features in type 1 diabetes. Background on the study: Age and gender were similar between patients and healthy donors, as were cell yields. General study results and limits: Type 1 diabetes patients had VDJ junctions that carried fewer insertions and more deletions.

TCRB transcripts that were expressed got sequenced, as all of the isolated RNA had been reverse transcribed. Sequenced by immunoSEQ multiplex PCR; TCRdb stores in-frame clones only, minus some. This table holds roughly 250,000 clones, over 65% found once. V shed 3 bases and J shed 8 bases, with 7 bases lying between them. Germline-derived CDR1 and CDR2 are SQVTM and ANQGSEA. This CDR3 is built from 11 residues. Sequences were obtained from naive CD4+ T cells from blood. The clonotype was recovered from a man between 25 and 39 years old in good health. The rearrangement joins TRBV29-1 to TRBJ1-4, with D maybe TRBD1 (6 bases). CDR3 protein: CSVETGEKLFF. CDR3 DNA: TGCAGCGTTGAGACAGGCGAAAAACTGTTTTTT.